The rows below give T cell receptor beta chains drawn from one sample of a study of CD8+CD57+ T cells in acquired aplastic anemia. TCRdb analysed the reads with MiXCR anew, one entry per CDR3 protein. Of 150,000 to 200,000 distinct CDR3 sequences in the sample, roughly 64% were seen once. Sequencing used sorted CD4+, CD8+, or CD8+CD57+ T cells (not recorded which) from PBMCs. These receptors were obtained from a human donor with severe aplastic anemia or a healthy control (not recorded which). Both conserved end residues are part of each CDR3. A D gene is named only where the DNA matches it firmly. Only some rows state a clone size, as once, few, many or a class for expanded clones.

v_call	j_call	clone_size	d_call	cdr3_nt	cdr3_aa
TRBV7-7	TRBJ2-7	.	.	TGTGCTAGCAGCTTAGTCCCCAACTCCTACGAGCAGTACTTC	CASSLVPNSYEQYF
TRBV20-1	TRBJ2-7	.	TRBD2	TGCAGTGCTAGTCGGGGAACTAGCGGGAGCCTGTACGAGCAGTACTTC	CSASRGTSGSLYEQYF
TRBV2	TRBJ2-7	.	.	TGTGCCAGCAGTGAAGCGGGGGGCAGTTCTGGGTACGAGCAGTACTTC	CASSEAGGSSGYEQYF
TRBV5-6	TRBJ1-1	many	.	TGTGCCAGCAGCTTTGTCAGCATGGGCACTGAAGCTTTCTTT	CASSFVSMGTEAFF
TRBV29-1	TRBJ1-3	.	.	TGCAGCGTTGAAGCAGGTCCCACCATATATTTT	CSVEAGPTIYF
TRBV19	TRBJ1-2	.	.	TGTGCCAGTAGTACAGGGATGGGCTATGGCTACACCTTC	CASSTGMGYGYTF
TRBV29-1	TRBJ2-3	.	.	TGCAGCGCCCGGGGCGGGATCACAGATACGCAGTATTTT	CSARGGITDTQYF
TRBV2	TRBJ1-5	.	.	TGTGCCAGCAGAGGGTTCGGACTCGATCAGCCCCAGCATTTT	CASRGFGLDQPQHF
TRBV20-1	TRBJ2-6	.	.	TGCAGTGCTTGGGGAGATGGAATATCCTACTCTGGGGCCAACGTCCTGACTTTC	CSAWGDGISYSGANVLTF
TRBV7-9	TRBJ2-3	.	TRBD1	TGTGCCACAGTAGGGGGCTACCCCACAGATACGCAGTATTTT	CATVGGYPTDTQYF
TRBV7-9	TRBJ1-1	.	.	TGTGCCAGCAGCTCCCCGGACAACACTGAAGCTTTCTTT	CASSSPDNTEAFF